A single sample is the source of the 30 T cell receptor beta chains below, sequenced in a study of cytomegalovirus exposure and HLA in healthy donors. The PCR ran on 60 Vbeta and 13 Jbeta primers. Profiling relied on immunoSEQ multiplex PCR, and the TCRdb table lists in-frame clones only, not all of them. Of 37,000 or so clones detected, approximately 80% appear once; the ten largest clones hold about a tenth. The specimen was PBMCs. All receptors come from a woman between 40 and 50 years old in good health and CMV-seronegative.

The chain is built from TRBV18 and TRBJ2-6, with D possibly being TRBD1 (5 bases). Per the germline V gene, CDR1 is KGHSH and CDR2 is LQKENI. Trimming removed 3 bases from V and 2 bases from J, with 8 bases in between. The CDR3 extends over 15 amino acids. The CDR3, as DNA: TGTGCCAGCTCACCTCTAGGGGCTGGGGCCAACGTCCTGACTTTC. Translated: CASSPLGAGANVLTF.

The chain combines TRBV7-3 with TRBJ1-1; no reliable D call. This CDR3 is 13 amino acids long. Trimming stripped 5 bases from V and 1 base from J, with 8 bases between. Germline loops: CDR1 SGHTA, CDR2 FQGTGA. The CDR3 DNA reads as TGTGCCAGCAGCCTAAACTCGAACACTGAAGCTTTCTTT. Translated: CASSLNSNTEAFF.

The chain couples TRBV19 to TRBJ2-7, with 9 positions matching TRBD1. The CDR3 spans 15 residues. Losses at the gene ends were 8 bases for V and 2 bases for J; bases not matched to a gene: 10. Germline V lookup: CDR1 LNHDA, CDR2 SQIVND (reference sequence). For the CDR3, the DNA is TGTGCCAGTCACCCCGGACAGGGGAAACCCTACGAGCAGTACTTC. It specifies CASHPGQGKPYEQYF.

The chain combines TRBV7-2 with TRBJ2-1; weak D call: TRBD1 (6 bases). Deletions cut 4 bases from V and 9 bases from J, with 19 bases between. Germline V gene lookup returns CDR1 SGHTA and CDR2 FQGNSA. This CDR3 comprises 15 residues. The DNA of the CDR3 is TGTGCCAGCAGCTCTAGGGGGACCCCCTCTACTGAGCAGTTCTTC. It specifies CASSSRGTPSTEQFF.

The chain is built from TRBV7-8 and TRBJ1-1; D is undetermined. Per germline, CDR1 SGHVS and CDR2 FQNEAQ. The V end lost 6 bases, the J end lost 1 base, and 18 bases lay between the germline ends. The CDR3 has 16 amino acids. In DNA, the CDR3 is TGTGCCAGCAGGCACGGGGTCGGGAAAACGAACACTGAAGCTTTCTTT. Amino acid sequence: CASRHGVGKTNTEAFF.

The CDR3 region is CSVAVRGPETQYF. CDR3 nucleotide sequence: TGCAGCGTTGCAGTCAGGGGGCCAGAGACCCAGTACTTC. V usage is TRBV29-1 and J usage is TRBJ2-5, with TRBD1 matching 8 bases. The V segment lost 4 bases and the J segment 4 bases; nucleotides outside the gene matches: 5. Germline CDR1 SQVTM, CDR2 ANQGSEA. CDR3 length equals 13 residues.

J is TRBJ1-3 and V is TRBV10-2, with D unclear. Between the trimmed V and J ends, which lost 3 bases and 0 bases, there was a span of 6 bases. Germline CDR1 is WSHSY and CDR2 is SAAADI. The CDR3 runs to 14 residues. The CDR3: CASSEHRSGNTIYF. DNA of the CDR3: TGCGCCAGCAGTGAACATCGCTCTGGAAACACCATATATTTT.

CDR3 sequence reads: CASSPDRGYEQYF. DNA of the CDR3: TGTGCCAGCAGCCCCGATAGGGGGTACGAGCAGTACTTC. The chain has TRBV7-6 and TRBJ2-7, with D perhaps TRBD1 (6 bases). In germline, CDR1 is SGHVS, CDR2 FNYEAQ. The V end lost 5 bases, the J end lost 4 bases, and 12 bases lay between the germline ends. This CDR3 is 13 amino acids long. The full variable domain, in which reference TRBV7-6 and TRBJ2-7 provide the parts outside the CDR3, is GAGVSQSPRYKVTKRGQDVALRCDPISGHVSLYWYRQALGQGPEFLTYFNYEAQQDKSGLPNDRFSAERPEGSISTLTIQRTEQRDSAMYRCASSPDRGYEQYFGPGTRLTVT.

The V call is TRBV28, the J call TRBJ2-7, with 11 positions matching TRBD2. The CDR3 contains 16 residues. V gave up 5 bases and J gave up 1 base; unmatched junction bases: 7. Germline assignment: CDR1 MDHEN and CDR2 SYDVKM. Here the CDR3 DNA reads TGTGCCAGCAGTCCGCTCCTAGCGGGGGGTTCCTACGAGCAGTACGTC. Translation: CASSPLLAGGSYEQYV.

The rearrangement joins TRBV6-1 to TRBJ1-1; D is undetermined. Trimming pared 5 bases from V and 0 bases from J, leaving 4 bases between. CDR1 is MNHNS, CDR2 SASEGT, per germline. The CDR3 extends over 12 amino acids. The CDR3 protein is CASSFMNTEAFF. The CDR3 DNA follows: TGTGCCAGCAGTTTCATGAACACTGAAGCTTTCTTT.

V is TRBV2 and J is TRBJ2-6; 9 bases line up with TRBD2. The V segment lost 6 bases and the J segment 2 bases; nucleotides outside the gene matches: 14. The CDR3 totals 19 residues. Germline-derived CDR1 and CDR2 are SNHLY and FYNNEI. This CDR3 is CASRAQGSGGSTGANVLTF. For the CDR3, the DNA is TGTGCCAGCAGGGCCCAAGGGAGCGGGGGGTCTACTGGGGCCAACGTCCTGACTTTC.

The chain recombines TRBV7-9 with TRBJ2-2; D remains unclear. Germline V gives CDR1 SEHNR, CDR2 FQNEAQ (reference sequence). The CDR3 contains 12 residues. Trimming left V 5 bases short and J 5 bases short, with 6 bases between. CDR3 bases: TGTGCCAGCAGCCCTATAACCGGGGAGCTGTTTTTT. This gives the protein CASSPITGELFF.

The sample holds a few counts of this clone. The sample holds other DNA sequences that translate to the same CDR3. The chain uses TRBV28 and TRBJ1-6, with 8 bases matching TRBD1. Germline V gene lookup returns CDR1 MDHEN and CDR2 SYDVKM. The trim removed 4 bases at V and 8 bases at J, leaving 7 bases unmatched. The CDR3 is made up of 15 amino acids. For the CDR3, the DNA is TGTGCCAGCAGTTCGTCAGGGACAGGCTATTCACCCCTCCACTTT. It encodes CASSSSGTGYSPLHF.

V usage is TRBV5-4 and J usage is TRBJ1-6; 9 nucleotides match TRBD1. The CDR3 length is 16 residues. The trim removed 5 bases at V and 7 bases at J, leaving 10 bases unmatched. Germline CDR1 SGHNT, CDR2 YYREEE (reference sequence). CDR3 loop: CASSSRAGTGNSPLHF. As DNA, the CDR3 is TGTGCCAGCAGTTCTCGAGCCGGGACAGGGAATTCACCCCTCCACTTT.

The chain carries TRBV9 and TRBJ2-5, with 13 nucleotides matching TRBD2. The length of the CDR3 is 14 residues. Germline loops: CDR1 SGDLS, CDR2 YYNGEE. Germline trimming cut 3 bases from V and 6 bases from J; bases unmatched to any gene: 2. CDR3 sequence (DNA): TGTGCCAGCAGCGCGGGACTAGCGGGGAAGACCCAGTACTTC. This translates into CASSAGLAGKTQYF.

The V call is TRBV4-2, the J call TRBJ1-2, with 7 positions matching TRBD1. The CDR3 runs to 14 residues. Losses at the gene ends were 6 bases for V and 5 bases for J; bases not matched to a gene: 9. Germline values: CDR1 LGHNA, CDR2 YNFKEQ. CDR3 bases: TGTGCCAGCAGGCACGACAGGGTAGCTTATGGCTACACCTTC. Translation: CASRHDRVAYGYTF.

This chain links TRBV4-3 with TRBJ1-2; D may be TRBD1 (5 bases). CDR3 length: 16 residues. The V gene's germline CDR1 is LGHNA and CDR2 YSLEER. Trimming left V 0 bases short and J 0 bases short, with 11 bases between. CDR3 amino acids: CASSQDWVRANYGYTF. CDR3 bases: TGCGCCAGCAGCCAAGATTGGGTCAGGGCTAACTATGGCTACACCTTC.

DNA for the CDR3: TGTGCCAGTAGTATTACCCGGGACTATGGCTACACCTTC. Amino acid sequence: CASSITRDYGYTF. This chain connects TRBV19 to TRBJ1-2, with D hard to call. The germline V gene has CDR1 LNHDA and CDR2 SQIVND (reference sequence). Trimming removed 3 bases from V and 3 bases from J, with 8 bases in between. CDR3 size: 13 residues.

This clone has just a few counts. The chain joins TRBV5-4 to TRBJ2-5; TRBD2 is a possible D gene (6 bases). The germline V gene encodes CDR1 SGHNT and CDR2 YYREEE (reference sequence). The length of the CDR3 is 14 residues. Trimming shortened V by 3 bases and J by 1 base, and 10 bases separated the two germline ends. DNA of the CDR3: TGTGCCAGCAGCTCACCCGGGAGCCAAGAGACCCAGTACTTC. Its translation: CASSSPGSQETQYF.

J is TRBJ2-1 and V is TRBV4-2; D ambiguous. Looked up from germline, CDR1 is LGHNA and CDR2 is YNFKEQ. The CDR3 is made up of 15 amino acids. The V and J ends lost 0 bases and 3 bases respectively, with 9 bases between them. This CDR3 is CASSQDLHFYNEQFF. Written as DNA, the CDR3 is TGTGCCAGCAGCCAAGATCTGCACTTCTACAATGAGCAGTTCTTC.

The gene calls are TRBV4-1 and TRBJ1-4; no clear D. There are 19 residues in the CDR3. CDR1 MGHRA and CDR2 YSYEKL come from the germline V gene. Trimming took 4 bases from V and 0 from J, leaving 21 bases between them. In DNA form, the CDR3 reads TGCGCCAGCAGCCCCACCGTCATCACAAAACCGACAACTAATGAAAAACTGTTTTTT. This gives the protein CASSPTVITKPTTNEKLFF.

This chain joins TRBV27 and TRBJ1-5, with 8 bases aligning to TRBD1. The V gene's germline CDR1 is MNHEY and CDR2 SMNVEV (reference sequence). The CDR3 extends over 15 amino acids. The ends lost 2 bases at V and 7 bases at J; junction bases unmatched: 7. CDR3 residues: CASSLQGAREQPQHF. The DNA of the CDR3 is TGTGCCAGCAGTTTACAGGGGGCTCGGGAACAGCCCCAGCATTTT.

In its sample, this clone was seen a few times. The J gene is TRBJ1-1, the V gene TRBV4-3; unclear D gene. Germline loops: CDR1 LGHNA, CDR2 YSLEER. The CDR3 contains 14 residues. V lost 1 base, J lost 1 base, and 7 bases lay in between. CDR3 DNA: TGCGCCAGCAGCCAAGGTTCAGGGAACACTGAAGCTTTCTTT. Amino acids: CASSQGSGNTEAFF.

The V call is TRBV5-1, the J call TRBJ2-2; the D gene is possibly TRBD1 (5 bases). V was shortened by 7 bases and J by 6 bases, with 19 bases between the two germline ends. CDR3 size: 15 residues. CDR1 is SGHRS and CDR2 is YFSETQ in the germline V gene. Here the CDR3 DNA reads TGCGCCAGCCGCCAGACAGTACTGGCCCCCGGGGAGCTGTTTTTT. It encodes CASRQTVLAPGELFF.

The genes are TRBV7-6 and TRBJ2-5; 7 nucleotides align to TRBD2. The CDR3 consists of 15 residues. V shed 1 base and J 5 bases; nucleotides not matched to a gene: 7. Germline V gene lookup returns CDR1 SGHVS and CDR2 FNYEAQ. DNA for the CDR3: TGTGCCAGCAGCTTAGTCGCCAGGGAGGGGGAGACCCAGTACTTC. Encoded protein: CASSLVAREGETQYF.

This clone showed up just once. The V and J genes are TRBV6-5 and TRBJ1-2; TRBD1 matches 7 bases. This CDR3 spans 15 amino acids. Germline assignment: CDR1 MNHEY and CDR2 SVGAGI. V gave up 8 bases and J gave up 4 bases; unmatched junction bases: 13. The CDR3 loop is CASSREGARSYGYTF. The CDR3 bases are TGTGCCAGCTCGAGAGAGGGGGCTCGGAGCTATGGCTACACCTTC.

The chain recombines TRBV2 with TRBJ2-3; 13 nucleotides line up with TRBD2. CDR1 is SNHLY, CDR2 FYNNEI, per germline. The CDR3 runs 17 residues. Trimming took 6 bases from V and 5 from J; bases not matched to a gene: 11. CDR3 in DNA: TGTGCCAGCAGGGGCGGACTAGCGGGGGCCCAAGTAGATACGCAGTATTTT. Protein: CASRGGLAGAQVDTQYF.

This chain links TRBV7-9 with TRBJ2-1; 8 bases are a match to TRBD1. Germline V gene lookup returns CDR1 SEHNR and CDR2 FQNEAQ (reference sequence). Trimming removed 6 bases from V and 6 bases from J; junction bases left unmatched: 1. This CDR3 comprises 12 residues. The CDR3 sequence: CASSDRGNEQFF. The CDR3 DNA follows: TGTGCCAGCAGTGACAGGGGCAATGAGCAGTTCTTC.

This clone turned up a few times. The CDR3 reads CASSPGTSGNEQFF. The CDR3 DNA reads as TGCGCCAGCAGCCCGGGGACTAGCGGCAATGAGCAGTTCTTC. The chain carries TRBV5-1 and TRBJ2-1; TRBD2 matches 11 bases. V was clipped by 4 bases and J by 6 bases; unmatched bases: 3. CDR3 length equals 14 residues. From germline, CDR1 is SGHRS and CDR2 YFSETQ.

This clone has just a few counts. The chain has TRBV7-6 and TRBJ2-7; D remains ambiguous. CDR3 size: 12 residues. Germline CDR1 SGHVS, CDR2 FNYEAQ. Deletions cut 1 base from V and 10 bases from J, with 11 bases between. CDR3 coding DNA: TGTGCCAGCAGCTTAGAGAGGTCAGAACAGTACTTC. Translating gives CASSLERSEQYF.